The T cell receptor (beta chain) described here comes from a study of blood T cells in healthy people across ages. Overall study results and limits: A strong correlation was seen between TCR beta diversity and naive T cell percentage.

A note on this clonotype: The antigen is undetermined.

A second PCR, run for about 7 to 12 cycles, used a sample-barcoded 5' primer plus a J-beta primer mix. TCRdb re-called the 5' RACE reads with MiXCR, one entry per CDR3 protein. The sample has about 1.6 million distinct CDR3 sequences; roughly 32% are singletons. CDR3 length: 16 residues. Germline values: CDR1 SGHRS, CDR2 YFSETQ. The V segment lost 0 bases and the J segment 4 bases; nucleotides outside the gene matches: 6. This clonotype was sampled from a woman aged 25 to 39 in good health. The chain has TRBV5-1 and TRBJ2-3; TRBD2 agrees at 9 bases. The sequenced material came from blood. The CDR3 nucleotides are TGCGCCAGCAGCTTGGTTAGCGGGGGTACTGCAGATACGCAGTATTTT. This translates into CASSLVSGGTADTQYF.